This record concerns one TCR beta chain sequence. The record originates from a study of patients and donors after allogeneic stem cell transplantation. TCRdb redid the calling of the RT-PCR reads with MiXCR, one entry per CDR3 protein. The sample holds 900,000 to 1,000,000 distinct CDR3 sequences, more than 15% seen once. The receptor's source is a human donor who was either an allogeneic HSCT recipient or a stem cell or donor lymphocyte infusion donor (not recorded which). It is not recorded whose cells these are; they may come from a transplant donor. Sequencing was done on a sample of blood, either unsorted or a sorted T cell fraction (not recorded which).

DNA for the CDR3: TGTGCCAGCAGTTACCACCCGCGAGGATCTAGGTACACAGATACGCAGTATTTT. It translates to CASSYHPRGSRYTDTQYF. The chain has TRBV6-2 or TRBV6-3 and TRBJ2-3; no reliable D call. The CDR3 covers 18 residues. From germline, CDR1 is MNHEY and CDR2 SVGEGT. Trimming cost V 2 bases and J 2 bases, with 20 bases left between them.